A single sample is the source of the 11 T cell receptor beta chains below, sequenced in a study of cytomegalovirus exposure and HLA in healthy donors. Sequencing used immunoSEQ multiplex PCR; TCRdb keeps in-frame clones, though not all of them. The table includes some 250,000 clones, around 89% detected once. Sequencing was carried out using PBMCs. The receptor source for this set is a woman aged 18-29 years in good health and CMV-seronegative.

The rearrangement uses TRBV9 and TRBJ2-1; 12 bases align to TRBD2. V gave up 4 bases and J gave up 5 bases; unmatched junction bases: 4. The CDR3 length is 15 residues. Germline CDR1 is SGDLS and CDR2 is YYNGEE. The CDR3 bases are TGTGCCAGCAGCAAACGACTAGCGGGGGACAATGAGCAGTTCTTC. Residues: CASSKRLAGDNEQFF.

This clone has a handful of counts. J is TRBJ1-6 and V is TRBV2, with D possibly TRBD1 on 6 matching bases. The CDR3 totals 16 residues. V dropped 4 bases and J dropped 10 bases, with 20 bases sitting between them. Germline assignment: CDR1 SNHLY and CDR2 FYNNEI. For the CDR3, the DNA is TGTGCCAGCAGTGGAGTGGGGGGGCCCATGGACTCACCCCTCCACTTT. Amino acid sequence: CASSGVGGPMDSPLHF.

V and J are TRBV7-2 and TRBJ2-3, with D possibly TRBD2 on 6 matching bases. Germline loops: CDR1 SGHTA, CDR2 FQGNSA. V lost 5 bases to trimming and J lost 2 bases, with 17 bases between them. The CDR3 has 16 amino acids. The CDR3 DNA follows: TGTGCCAGCAGCACGTCTAGCGCCCTGGCCACAGATACGCAGTATTTT. Translating gives CASSTSSALATDTQYF.

The rearrangement uses TRBV28 and TRBJ1-6; D is ambiguous. The V gene's germline CDR1 is MDHEN and CDR2 SYDVKM. V lost 7 bases and J 7 bases, leaving 14 bases between the germline ends. The CDR3 covers 14 residues. CDR3 sequence reads: CASIPGGPNSPLHF. The CDR3 DNA follows: TGTGCCAGCATCCCGGGAGGGCCAAATTCACCCCTCCACTTT.

The V gene is TRBV28, the J gene TRBJ2-2; D unclear. CDR3 length equals 15 residues. Trimming stripped 3 bases from V and 6 bases from J, with 14 bases between. Looked up from germline, CDR1 is MDHEN and CDR2 is SYDVKM. The CDR3 DNA reads TGTGCCAGCAGTTTTTTACAGATGGGCGCCGGGGAGCTGTTTTTT. Translation: CASSFLQMGAGELFF.

The genes are TRBV25-1 and TRBJ1-5; TRBD1 matches 9 bases. The CDR3 has 14 amino acids. The ends lost 9 bases at V and 9 bases at J; junction bases unmatched: 12. Germline values: CDR1 MGHDK, CDR2 SYGVNS. CDR3 coding DNA: TGTGCCAGTGCTCCGGGACAGGGTCTCCGGCCCCAGCATTTT. Protein sequence: CASAPGQGLRPQHF.

Comments on this clone: The sample has other DNA sequences that encode this CDR3 too. This sequence joins TRBV28 and TRBJ1-1; the D is unclear. The germline gives CDR1 MDHEN, CDR2 SYDVKM. Trimming cost V 3 bases and J 0 bases, with 5 bases left between them. The CDR3 extends over 13 amino acids. Here the CDR3 reads CASSFRVNTEAFF. Written as DNA, the CDR3 is TGTGCCAGCAGTTTCCGGGTGAACACTGAAGCTTTCTTT.

The V gene is TRBV4-3, the J gene TRBJ2-6; unclear D gene. This CDR3 spans 15 amino acids. In germline, CDR1 is LGHNA, CDR2 YSLEER. V lost 0 bases to trimming and J lost 0 bases, with 3 bases between them. The DNA for the CDR3 is TGCGCCAGCAGCCAAGATTACTCTGGGGCCAACGTCCTGACTTTC. Protein product: CASSQDYSGANVLTF.

The V call is TRBV4-1, the J call TRBJ2-1; maybe TRBD2 (5 bases). The CDR3 consists of 15 residues. From germline, CDR1 is MGHRA and CDR2 YSYEKL. V dropped 4 bases and J dropped 7 bases, with 17 bases sitting between them. The CDR3 protein is CASSPILGPANEQFF. DNA for the CDR3: TGCGCCAGCAGCCCAATACTAGGGCCGGCGAATGAGCAGTTCTTC.

V usage is TRBV9 and J usage is TRBJ2-5; perhaps TRBD2 as D (6 bases). The CDR3 runs 16 residues. Germline V gene sequence: CDR1 SGDLS, CDR2 YYNGEE. Trimming left V 3 bases short and J 1 base short, with 16 bases between. The CDR3 DNA is TGTGCCAGCAGCGCTCACGGAGGGGCTTTCCAAGAGACCCAGTACTTC. Its translation is CASSAHGGAFQETQYF.

This chain connects TRBV4-1 to TRBJ2-1; 7 bases agree with TRBD1. V lost 5 bases, J lost 6 bases, and 4 bases stayed unmatched. There are 13 residues in the CDR3. CDR1 and CDR2 (germline): MGHRA, YSYEKL. The CDR3 DNA sequence: TGCGCCAGCAGCGACTACAGGGGCAATGAGCAGTTCTTC. This gives the protein CASSDYRGNEQFF.